One and the same sample provided the 2 T cell receptor beta chains below, sequenced in a study of blood T cell repertoires in COVID-19 (dated by TCRdb to 2020 to 2022). The library relied on the immunoSEQ multiplex PCR assay. TCRdb provides this immuneACCESS table in a form limited to in-frame rearrangements. Some clones are lacking; in checked studies, under half of them reflect an unresolved V gene, and why the rest are absent is not known. Within this sample are tens of thousands of clones, with 89% of them counted one time only. The ten largest clones take up around a fifth of the sample. The sequenced sample consisted of peripheral blood. These receptors all come from a man aged 45-65 years with active COVID-19.

The J gene is TRBJ2-7, the V gene TRBV4-2; possible D gene TRBD2, 6 bases. CDR3 length: 13 amino acids. The V end was cut by 0 bases, the J end by 6 bases, with 9 bases between. Germline V lookup: CDR1 LGHNA, CDR2 YNFKEQ. The DNA of the CDR3 is TGTGCCAGCAGCCAAGAGGCGGGACTCGAGCAGTACTTC. Translation: CASSQEAGLEQYF.

This chain connects TRBV29-1 to TRBJ2-1; TRBD2 might be the D (6 bases). V shed 2 bases and J shed 9 bases, with 14 bases lying between them. CDR3 length: 13 amino acids. CDR1 is SQVTM and CDR2 is ANQGSEA in the germline V gene. The CDR3 here is CSVELVLASEQFF. DNA for the CDR3: TGCAGCGTTGAACTGGTACTAGCTTCTGAGCAGTTCTTC.